This TCR beta chain was captured by sequencing in a study of shared T cell receptors in the human thymus. Method: immunoSEQ multiplex PCR; TCRdb's copy keeps in-frame clones and lacks some. The sample yields 550,000 to 800,000 clones, 80% to 90% seen once. These data also formed part of another study, on human thymus T cells. That paper adds: Thymus pieces cut out during corrective heart surgery were the tissue that was used. Repertoires from thymus and blood appeared to show biased V and J gene usage. Related work showed strongly overlapping thymic repertoires across unrelated individuals.

This clonotype was obtained from a girl younger than two with a congenital heart defect. Source material: thymocytes.

CDR3 region: CASSPGQSHEKLFF. Here the CDR3 DNA reads TGTGCCAGCAGCCCCGGACAGAGTCATGAAAAACTGTTTTTT. The V and J genes are TRBV6-1 and TRBJ1-4, with D possibly TRBD1 on 6 matching bases. The CDR3 loop spans 14 amino acids. Germline V gene sequence: CDR1 MNHNS, CDR2 SASEGT. Trimming removed 6 bases from V and 6 bases from J, with 14 bases in between.